This T cell receptor beta chain was recorded in a study of CD8+CD57+ T cells in acquired aplastic anemia. About the study: Sorted CD4+ and CD8+ cells yielded about 3 ug of DNA on average. Mean read depth for CD4+ cells from healthy donors was around 11 million.

CDR1 SGHAT and CDR2 FQNNGV come from the germline V gene. This CDR3 spans 16 amino acids. After removal of 2 bases from V and 6 bases from J, the junction contained 7 bases not matched to a gene. A note on this clonotype: Its antigen is as yet unknown.

The use of genomic DNA as template underpinned the TCR beta VDJ and CDR3 profiling. TCRdb analysed the reads with MiXCR anew, one entry per CDR3 protein. Of about 130,000 distinct CDR3 sequences in the sample, 40% to 60% were seen once. Findings and caveats of the study: For CD8+ Simpson's diversity, patients and controls showed no significant difference. About 30 CD8+ CDR3 sequences occurred in both the patients and the controls.

Sequencing was performed on sorted CD4+, CD8+, or CD8+CD57+ T cells (not recorded which) from PBMCs. The TCR originated in a human donor in good health, serving as a control. V and J are TRBV11-2 and TRBJ2-2, with 9 bases that match TRBD1. The CDR3 coding sequence is TGTGCCAGCAGCTTAATGGGGGACAGGGTGTCCGGGGAGCTGTTTTTT. The encoded protein is CASSLMGDRVSGELFF.